These T cell receptor beta chains were read from a single sample in a study of blood T cell repertoires in COVID-19. TCRdb's copy holds only in-frame clones and misses some; the assay was immunoSEQ multiplex PCR. The sample has just over 150,000 clones, around 80% seen once. The sample was peripheral blood. Receptors were obtained from a woman aged 45-59 years with acute or convalescent COVID-19. Each CDR3 is given with its conserved first and last residue. D genes are given only for firm matches. Part of the rows lack a size; the others show once, few, many or a class for expanded clones.

D gene,V gene,J gene,clone size,CDR3 protein,CDR3 DNA
NA,TRBV5-8,TRBJ2-1,NA,CASSIHYGGRAVFYNEQFF,TGTGCCAGCAGCATTCACTATGGGGGCAGGGCGGTGTTCTACAATGAGCAGTTCTTC
NA,TRBV20-1,TRBJ1-1,once,CSASPGTEAFF,TGCAGTGCTAGTCCCGGGACTGAAGCTTTCTTT
NA,TRBV9,TRBJ2-3,NA,CASSPQGGPRTDTQYF,TGTGCCAGCAGCCCTCAGGGGGGACCCCGCACAGATACGCAGTATTTT
TRBD1,TRBV18,TRBJ2-5,NA,CASSPGQARGTQYF,TGTGCCAGCTCACCTGGACAGGCCCGTGGGACCCAGTACTTC
NA,TRBV7-9,TRBJ2-1,few,CASADRTSYNEQFF,TGTGCCAGCGCCGACAGGACCTCCTACAATGAGCAGTTCTTC
NA,TRBV28,TRBJ1-6,NA,CASSFSPKASPLHF,TGTGCCAGCAGTTTTAGCCCTAAAGCTTCACCCCTCCACTTT
TRBD1,TRBV4-2,TRBJ2-3,NA,CASSQDPQGADTQYF,TGTGCCAGCAGCCAAGATCCCCAGGGGGCAGATACGCAGTATTTT
TRBD1,TRBV3-1/TRBV3-2,TRBJ1-2,few,CASSQMGQGHYGYTF,TGTGCCAGCAGCCAAATGGGACAGGGGCACTATGGCTACACCTTC
NA,TRBV2,TRBJ1-1,NA,CASRRTEGAFF,TGTGCCAGCAGAAGGACGGAGGGAGCTTTCTTT
TRBD2,TRBV3-1/TRBV3-2,TRBJ2-7,NA,CASSLIAGSTYEQYF,TGTGCCAGCAGCCTTATAGCGGGGTCAACCTACGAGCAGTACTTC
TRBD1,TRBV5-6,TRBJ1-2,few,CASSLGDRDGYGYTF,TGTGCCAGCAGCTTGGGGGACAGGGATGGGTATGGCTACACCTTC
NA,TRBV6-5,TRBJ2-1,NA,CASSYTDMGEDNEQFF,TGTGCCAGCAGTTACACCGACATGGGGGAGGACAATGAGCAGTTCTTC
TRBD2,TRBV3-1/TRBV3-2,TRBJ2-3,NA,CASSQEYVAGSAKNAQYF,TGTGCCAGCAGCCAAGAATACGTAGCGGGGAGTGCAAAGAATGCGCAGTATTTT
TRBD1,TRBV7-7,TRBJ2-3,NA,CASSLGTGPKDTQYF,TGTGCCAGCAGCCTAGGGACAGGGCCGAAGGATACGCAGTATTTT
NA,TRBV5-5,TRBJ2-3,NA,CASSLGGVYTDTQYF,TGTGCCAGCAGCTTAGGGGGGGTTTACACAGATACGCAGTATTTT
NA,TRBV28,TRBJ2-5,NA,CASSLNRAEYF,TGTGCCAGCAGTCTGAACAGGGCAGAGTACTTC
NA,TRBV11-3,TRBJ2-2,NA,CASSPEFAGELFF,TGTGCCAGCAGCCCGGAGTTCGCCGGGGAGCTGTTTTTT
NA,TRBV12-3/TRBV12-4,TRBJ1-1,NA,CASSLTVSTEAFF,TGTGCCAGCAGTCTGACTGTCAGCACTGAAGCTTTCTTT
NA,TRBV28,TRBJ1-2,NA,CASSEMNGYGYTF,TGTGCCAGCAGTGAGATGAATGGCTATGGCTACACCTTC
NA,TRBV9,TRBJ1-4,NA,CASSLSTDATNEKLFF,TGTGCCAGCAGCCTCTCAACAGATGCAACTAATGAAAAACTGTTTTTT
TRBD2,TRBV10-3,TRBJ2-1,few,CAISEAGGSYNEQFF,TGTGCCATCAGTGAGGCGGGGGGCTCCTACAATGAGCAGTTCTTC
TRBD2,TRBV2,TRBJ2-2,NA,CASRPRLAGAGGELFF,TGTGCCAGCAGACCCCGACTAGCGGGGGCGGGCGGGGAGCTGTTTTTT
NA,TRBV7-2,TRBJ2-4,once,CASSLLRLPGNIQYF,TGTGCCAGCAGCTTACTGCGGCTCCCTGGTAACATTCAGTACTTC
TRBD1,TRBV3-1/TRBV3-2,TRBJ1-6,NA,CASSPLQGASSPLHF,TGTGCCAGCAGCCCCCTCCAGGGGGCCTCGTCACCCCTCCACTTT
NA,TRBV19,TRBJ1-4,few,CASNGQATNEKLFF,TGTGCCAGTAACGGCCAGGCAACTAATGAAAAACTGTTTTTT
NA,TRBV4-1,TRBJ1-3,NA,CASSQDGGAAGNTIYF,TGCGCCAGCAGCCAAGATGGGGGGGCGGCTGGAAACACCATATATTTT
TRBD1,TRBV5-4,TRBJ1-2,NA,CASSLPDRAGGYTF,TGTGCCAGCAGCTTACCTGACAGGGCGGGCGGCTACACCTTC
TRBD1,TRBV6-6,TRBJ1-5,NA,CASSYSADRGLQPQHF,TGTGCCAGCAGTTACTCGGCTGACAGGGGGCTTCAGCCCCAGCATTTT
TRBD2,TRBV5-1,TRBJ2-7,NA,CASSSTSGGAYEQYF,TGCGCCAGCAGCTCGACTAGCGGGGGGGCATACGAGCAGTACTTC
NA,TRBV2,TRBJ1-3,once,CASSDTGDLTGNTIYF,TGTGCCAGCAGTGATACGGGGGATCTTACCGGAAACACCATATATTTT
TRBD1,TRBV5-1,TRBJ2-2,NA,CASSVPGTGGSGELFF,TGCGCCAGCAGCGTACCAGGGACAGGGGGTTCCGGGGAGCTGTTTTTT
TRBD1,TRBV6-2/TRBV6-3,TRBJ1-2,once,CASSYSFGQASNYGYTF,TGTGCCAGCAGTTACTCGTTCGGACAGGCTTCTAACTATGGCTACACCTTC
NA,TRBV3-1/TRBV3-2,TRBJ1-2,NA,CASSQDRTVTENGYTF,TGTGCCAGCAGCCAAGACCGGACAGTGACTGAGAATGGCTACACCTTC
TRBD1,TRBV11-1,TRBJ1-1,NA,CASSLGTYRQGYEAFF,TGTGCCAGCAGCTTGGGAACCTACCGACAGGGTTATGAAGCTTTCTTT
NA,TRBV5-1,TRBJ2-3,NA,CASTPLAGGLGDTQYF,TGCGCCAGCACCCCGCTGGCCGGGGGGCTGGGAGATACGCAGTATTTT
TRBD1,TRBV7-9,TRBJ2-3,NA,CASSWRTGDSTDTQYF,TGTGCCAGCAGCTGGAGGACAGGGGATAGCACAGATACGCAGTATTTT